Described below is a single T cell receptor beta chain sequence and its context. Its antigen is unknown. This record belongs to a study of identifying expanded T cells in peripheral blood. Study observations and caveats: About 1.2 clones differed between technical replicates, versus approximately 16 and 19 over time. Across healthy donors, higher total template counts meant significantly greater approximately 2-week count variance.

Healthy donors had no documented immune events, such as infections, while sampled. Measured with immunoSEQ multiplex PCR; TCRdb has only the in-frame clones, and not every one. The sample carries 81,000 or so clones, around 83% recorded once. The CDR3 length is 16 residues. Germline values: CDR1 SGHRS, CDR2 YFSETQ. J lost 7 bases, V lost 4 bases, and 8 bases had no gene match. The TCR originated in a person between 18 and 75 years old in good health. Specimen: blood. V usage is TRBV5-1 and J usage is TRBJ2-7; 16 nucleotides align to TRBD2. The DNA of the CDR3 is TGCGCCAGCAGCCCGGGGACTAGCGGGAGGGAGGGGGAGCAGTACTTC. This encodes CASSPGTSGREGEQYF.